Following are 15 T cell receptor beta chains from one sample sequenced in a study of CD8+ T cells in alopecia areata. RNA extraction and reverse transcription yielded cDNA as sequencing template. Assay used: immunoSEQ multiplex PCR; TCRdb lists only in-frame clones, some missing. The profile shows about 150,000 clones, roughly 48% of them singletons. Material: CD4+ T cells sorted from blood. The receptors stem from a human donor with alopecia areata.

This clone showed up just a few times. CDR3 in DNA: TGTGCCAGCAGTTACGCCCGAGGAAACACCATATATTTT. Its translation is CASSYARGNTIYF. The J gene is TRBJ1-3, the V gene TRBV27, with D hard to call. The CDR3 covers 13 residues. V was cut by 4 bases and J by 4 bases, with 8 bases left in between. Germline CDR1 reads MNHEY; CDR2 reads SMNVEV (reference sequence).

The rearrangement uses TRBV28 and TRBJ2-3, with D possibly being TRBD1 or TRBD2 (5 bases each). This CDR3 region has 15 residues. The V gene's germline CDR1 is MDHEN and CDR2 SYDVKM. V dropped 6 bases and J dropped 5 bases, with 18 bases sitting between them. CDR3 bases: TGTGCCAGCAGAACGACGGGACGACCGAAAGATACGCAGTATTTT. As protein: CASRTTGRPKDTQYF.

DNA of the CDR3: TGCAGCGTTGCCGTGGTGGGACAGGGGTACACTGAAGCTTTCTTT. Protein product: CSVAVVGQGYTEAFF. This chain uses TRBV29-1 with TRBJ1-1, with 10 bases fitting TRBD1. CDR1 is SQVTM, CDR2 ANQGSEA, per germline. This CDR3 comprises 15 residues. V shed 4 bases, J shed 3 bases, and the junction held 8 bases outside the gene matches. Full variable domain (missing parts from reference TRBV29-1 and TRBJ1-1): SAVISQKPSRDICQRGTSLTIQCQVDSQVTMMFWYRQQPGQSLTLIATANQGSEATYESGFVIDKFPISRPNLTFSTLTVSNMSPEDSSIYLCSVAVVGQGYTEAFFGQGTRLTVV.

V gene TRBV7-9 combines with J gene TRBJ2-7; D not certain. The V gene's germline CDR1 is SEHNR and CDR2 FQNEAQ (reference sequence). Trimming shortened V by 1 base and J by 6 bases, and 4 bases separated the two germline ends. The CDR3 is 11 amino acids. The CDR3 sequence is CASSLDREQYF. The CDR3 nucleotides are TGTGCCAGCAGCTTAGATCGCGAGCAGTACTTC.

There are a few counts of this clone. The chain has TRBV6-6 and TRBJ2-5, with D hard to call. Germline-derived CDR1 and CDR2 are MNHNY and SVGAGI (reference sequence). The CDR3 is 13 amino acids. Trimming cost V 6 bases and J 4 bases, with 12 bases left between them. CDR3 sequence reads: CASSKASRETQYF. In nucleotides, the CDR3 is TGTGCCAGCAGCAAAGCCTCCCGAGAGACCCAGTACTTC.

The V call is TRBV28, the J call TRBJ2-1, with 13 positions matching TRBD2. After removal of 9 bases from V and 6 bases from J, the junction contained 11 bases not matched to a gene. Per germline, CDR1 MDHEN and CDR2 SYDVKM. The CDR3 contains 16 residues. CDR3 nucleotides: TGTGCCAGTAACCCTCCCGGGACTAGCGGGATCAATGAGCAGTTCTTC. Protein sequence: CASNPPGTSGINEQFF. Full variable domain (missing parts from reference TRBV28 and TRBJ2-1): DVKVTQSSRYLVKRTGEKVFLECVQDMDHENMFWYRQDPGLGLRLIYFSYDVKMKEKGDIPEGYSVSREKKERFSLILESASTNQTSMYLCASNPPGTSGINEQFFGPGTRLTVL.

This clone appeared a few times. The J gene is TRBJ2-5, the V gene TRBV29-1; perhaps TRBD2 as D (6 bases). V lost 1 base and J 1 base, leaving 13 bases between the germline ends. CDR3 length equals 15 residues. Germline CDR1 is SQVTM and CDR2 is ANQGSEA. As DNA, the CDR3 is TGCAGCGTTGAAGGGTCCCGGGAGCGCCAAGAGACCCAGTACTTC. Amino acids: CSVEGSRERQETQYF.

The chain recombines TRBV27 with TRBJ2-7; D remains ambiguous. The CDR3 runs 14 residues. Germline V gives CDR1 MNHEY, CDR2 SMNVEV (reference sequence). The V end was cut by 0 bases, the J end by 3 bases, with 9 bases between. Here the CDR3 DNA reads TGTGCCAGCAGTTTATCCCGCCCAGACTACGAGCAGTACTTC. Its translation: CASSLSRPDYEQYF.

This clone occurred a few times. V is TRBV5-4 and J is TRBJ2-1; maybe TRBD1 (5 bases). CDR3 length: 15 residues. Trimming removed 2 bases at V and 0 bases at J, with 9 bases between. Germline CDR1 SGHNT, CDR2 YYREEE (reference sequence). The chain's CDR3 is CASSLQASSYNEQFF. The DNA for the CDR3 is TGTGCCAGCAGCTTACAGGCGAGCTCCTACAATGAGCAGTTCTTC.

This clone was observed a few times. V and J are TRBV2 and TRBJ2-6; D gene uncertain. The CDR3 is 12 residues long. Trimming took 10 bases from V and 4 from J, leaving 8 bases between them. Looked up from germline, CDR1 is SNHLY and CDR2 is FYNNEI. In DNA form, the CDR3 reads TGTGCCACCCACTCCGGGGCCAACGTCCTGACTTTC. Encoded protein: CATHSGANVLTF. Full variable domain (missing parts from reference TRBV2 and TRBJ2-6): EPEVTQTPSHQVTQMGQEVILRCVPISNHLYFYWYRQILGQKVEFLVSFYNNEISEKSEIFDDQFSVERPDGSNFTLKIRSTKLEDSAMYFCATHSGANVLTFGAGSRLTVL.

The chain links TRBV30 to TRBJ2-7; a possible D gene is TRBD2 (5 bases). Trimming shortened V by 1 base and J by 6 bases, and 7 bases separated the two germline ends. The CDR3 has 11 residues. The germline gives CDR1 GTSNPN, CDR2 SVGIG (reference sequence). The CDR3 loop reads CAWSATSEQYF. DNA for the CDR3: TGTGCCTGGAGTGCAACTAGCGAGCAGTACTTC.

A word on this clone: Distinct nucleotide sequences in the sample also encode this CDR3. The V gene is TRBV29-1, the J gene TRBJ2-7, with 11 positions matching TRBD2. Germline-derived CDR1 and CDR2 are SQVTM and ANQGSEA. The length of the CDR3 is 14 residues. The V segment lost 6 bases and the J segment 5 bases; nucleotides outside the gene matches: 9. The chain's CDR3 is CSVYSGRAYDEQYF. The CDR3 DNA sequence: TGCAGCGTCTATAGCGGGAGGGCATACGACGAGCAGTACTTC.

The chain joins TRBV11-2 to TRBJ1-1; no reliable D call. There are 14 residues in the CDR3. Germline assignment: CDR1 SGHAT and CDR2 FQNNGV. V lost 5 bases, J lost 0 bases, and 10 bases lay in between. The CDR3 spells CASSPSTMNTEAFF. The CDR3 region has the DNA TGTGCCAGCAGCCCCAGCACTATGAACACTGAAGCTTTCTTT. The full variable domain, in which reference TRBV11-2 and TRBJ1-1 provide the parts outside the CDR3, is EAGVAQSPRYKIIEKRQSVAFWCNPISGHATLYWYQQILGQGPKLLIQFQNNGVVDDSQLPKDRFSAERLKGVDSTLKIQPAKLEDSAVYLCASSPSTMNTEAFFGQGTRLTVV.

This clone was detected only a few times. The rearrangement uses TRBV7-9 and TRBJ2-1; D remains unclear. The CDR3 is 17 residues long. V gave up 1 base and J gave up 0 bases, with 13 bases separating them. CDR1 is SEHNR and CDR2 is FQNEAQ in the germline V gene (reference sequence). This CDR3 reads CASSLGHRLSSYNEQFF. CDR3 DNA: TGTGCCAGCAGCTTAGGACACAGACTGAGCTCCTACAATGAGCAGTTCTTC.

The DNA for the CDR3 is TGTGCCTGGATGTCGGGGTTCACCTACGAGCAGTACTTC. Residues: CAWMSGFTYEQYF. This chain links TRBV30 with TRBJ2-7, with D tentatively TRBD2 (5 bases). The V end lost 4 bases, the J end lost 2 bases, and 12 bases lay between the germline ends. Germline V gene sequence: CDR1 GTSNPN, CDR2 SVGIG (reference sequence). This CDR3 is built from 13 residues.